These 25 T cell receptor beta chains were all obtained from the same sample, sequenced in a study of beta chain features in type 1 diabetes. The investigators reverse transcribed all of the isolated RNA, so they sequenced expressed TCRB transcripts. Libraries were prepared by immunoSEQ multiplex PCR; TCRdb keeps only in-frame clonotypes and omits some of them. The sample carries about 230,000 clones, about 9.3% recorded once. Sequenced: naive CD4+ T cells from blood. The receptor source for this set is a woman between 18 and 29 years old in good health.

This clone was seen more than once but under ten times. In nucleotides, the CDR3 is TGTGCCAGCGGTGACAGTTCCTACGAGCAGTACTTC. The encoded protein is CASGDSSYEQYF. The chain is built from TRBV5-4 and TRBJ2-7; D is perhaps TRBD1 (5 bases). Trimming removed 7 bases at V and 1 base at J, with 9 bases between. CDR1 is SGHNT and CDR2 is YYREEE in the germline V gene (reference sequence). The length of the CDR3 is 12 residues.

The chain employs TRBV19 and TRBJ2-5; perhaps TRBD2 as D (5 bases). Trimming left V 4 bases short and J 2 bases short, with 11 bases between. Germline values: CDR1 LNHDA, CDR2 SQIVND (reference sequence). The CDR3 loop spans 14 amino acids. CDR3 nucleotide sequence: TGTGCCAGTAGTACATCGACGGGGCAAGAGACCCAGTACTTC. Protein: CASSTSTGQETQYF.

This clone was picked up a small number of times. The chain combines TRBV15 with TRBJ2-1; weak D call: TRBD2 (6 bases). The germline CDR1 and CDR2 sequences are LNHNV and YYDKDF (reference sequence). Trimming cost V 3 bases and J 4 bases, with 10 bases left between them. There are 14 residues in the CDR3. In nucleotides, the CDR3 is TGTGCCACCAGCAGCTGGACTACTTACAATGAGCAGTTCTTC. This codes for CATSSWTTYNEQFF.

The chain couples TRBV7-9 to TRBJ2-3, with D maybe TRBD2 (6 bases). Germline assignment: CDR1 SEHNR and CDR2 FQNEAQ (reference sequence). CDR3 size: 15 residues. The germline V and J ends were trimmed by 1 base and 1 base, with 9 bases remaining between them. The CDR3 DNA is TGTGCCAGCAGCTTAGACCCTAGCGGCACAGATACGCAGTATTTT. As protein: CASSLDPSGTDTQYF.

The chain joins TRBV11-2 to TRBJ2-7, with D perhaps matching TRBD2 (6 bases). Germline lookup yields CDR1 SGHAT and CDR2 FQNNGV. V was cut by 2 bases and J by 5 bases, with 19 bases left in between. The CDR3 has 16 residues. The CDR3 DNA reads as TGTGCCAGCAGCTTACGGGGCGCGCTAGCGAGTAACGAGCAGTACTTC. Encoded protein: CASSLRGALASNEQYF.

This clone occurred a few times. V is TRBV5-1 and J is TRBJ1-1; the match to TRBD1 covers 8 bases. The germline V gene has CDR1 SGHRS and CDR2 YFSETQ. V lost 0 bases to trimming and J lost 10 bases; unmatched junction nucleotides: 5. There are 13 residues in the CDR3. The CDR3 region is CASSLEVTGVAFF. In DNA, the CDR3 is TGCGCCAGCAGCTTGGAGGTGACAGGGGTAGCTTTCTTT.

The sample holds a few counts of this clone. The V and J genes are TRBV9 and TRBJ2-3; maybe TRBD2 (5 bases). Between the trimmed V and J ends, which lost 0 bases and 5 bases, there was a span of 7 bases. Germline CDR1 reads SGDLS; CDR2 reads YYNGEE. The CDR3 has 13 amino acids. The CDR3 region has the DNA TGTGCCAGCAGCGTAGATGAGGGAGATACGCAGTATTTT. Translation: CASSVDEGDTQYF.

The chain carries TRBV5-1 and TRBJ2-1, with TRBD2 as a possible D gene (6 bases). CDR1 SGHRS and CDR2 YFSETQ come from the germline V gene. CDR3 length: 18 residues. With 3 bases removed from V and 5 bases from J, the gap between germline ends came to 24 bases. CDR3 coding DNA: TGCGCCAGCAGCTCGCCTGGTCAACTAGCAATGATCCACAATGAGCAGTTCTTC. Residues: CASSSPGQLAMIHNEQFF.

The chain links TRBV7-9 to TRBJ2-2; no clear D gene. The CDR3 is 15 residues long. The V end was cut by 1 base, the J end by 3 bases, with 9 bases between. The germline gives CDR1 SEHNR, CDR2 FQNEAQ (reference sequence). CDR3 DNA: TGTGCCAGCAGCTTAGTGAACAGCTACACCGGGGAGCTGTTTTTT. Encoded protein: CASSLVNSYTGELFF.

This clone was picked up a small number of times. J is TRBJ2-5 and V is TRBV7-8; 10 bases agree with TRBD1. Germline V CDR1 and CDR2: SGHVS, FQNEAQ. Germline trimming cut 5 bases from V and 5 bases from J; bases unmatched to any gene: 14. This CDR3 is built from 17 residues. CDR3 amino acids: CASSLTPGQGKGETQYF. The DNA for the CDR3 is TGTGCCAGCAGCCTAACTCCGGGACAGGGGAAAGGGGAGACCCAGTACTTC.

This chain joins TRBV9 and TRBJ2-1; no clear D. V lost 7 bases, J lost 4 bases, and 15 bases lay in between. The V gene's germline CDR1 is SGDLS and CDR2 YYNGEE. This CDR3 is built from 14 residues. CDR3 sequence (DNA): TGTGCCAGCTCCCAGACTCCCGGGTACAATGAGCAGTTCTTC. Its translation is CASSQTPGYNEQFF.

The chain links TRBV6-5 to TRBJ2-7; D is unresolved. Germline CDR1 reads MNHEY; CDR2 reads SVGAGI. The CDR3 extends over 11 amino acids. With 8 bases removed from V and 6 bases from J, the gap between germline ends came to 11 bases. DNA for the CDR3: TGTGCCAGCGGAAACCGAGGCGAGCAGTACTTC. As protein: CASGNRGEQYF.

CDR3 in DNA: TGTGCCAGCAGCTTCGGACAGGGAAGATTTAGCACAGATACGCAGTATTTT. This translates into CASSFGQGRFSTDTQYF. This chain connects TRBV11-2 to TRBJ2-3, with 8 bases fitting TRBD1. The J segment lost 0 bases and the V segment lost 3 bases, leaving 8 bases of the junction unmatched. The germline CDR1 and CDR2 sequences are SGHAT and FQNNGV. The CDR3 contains 17 residues.

This clone was seen repeatedly, ten times or more. The rearrangement links TRBV9 to TRBJ2-2, with a weak D call TRBD2 (6 bases). This CDR3 spans 14 amino acids. From germline, CDR1 is SGDLS and CDR2 YYNGEE. The V end was cut by 0 bases, the J end by 8 bases, with 11 bases between. CDR3 sequence: CASSVVPGTGELFF. As DNA, the CDR3 is TGTGCCAGCAGCGTAGTTCCTGGGACTGGGGAGCTGTTTTTT.

This clone occurred a few times. The gene calls are TRBV19 and TRBJ2-6; a possible D gene is TRBD2 (5 bases). Trimming removed 5 bases at V and 0 bases at J, with 17 bases between. The CDR3 length is 18 residues. From germline, CDR1 is LNHDA and CDR2 SQIVND (reference sequence). CDR3 in amino acids: CASSRGPGTNSGANVLTF. CDR3 in DNA: TGTGCCAGTAGTCGCGGGCCCGGCACCAACTCTGGGGCCAACGTCCTGACTTTC.

The genes are TRBV2 and TRBJ2-7; D ambiguous. Trimming removed 7 bases at V and 4 bases at J, with 8 bases between. Per the germline V gene, CDR1 is SNHLY and CDR2 is FYNNEI. This CDR3 has 11 residues. Here the CDR3 reads CASTRSYEQYF. CDR3 DNA: TGTGCCAGCACTAGGAGTTACGAGCAGTACTTC.

The rearrangement uses TRBV18 and TRBJ2-1, with 7 bases that match TRBD2. Germline lookup yields CDR1 KGHSH and CDR2 LQKENI. The CDR3 is made up of 17 amino acids. J was trimmed by 6 bases and V by 3 bases; bases with no gene match: 14. In DNA, the CDR3 is TGTGCCAGCTCACCGTACTGGACTAGACTGATAGTCAATGAGCAGTTCTTC. This translates into CASSPYWTRLIVNEQFF. The complete variable domain, with remaining parts taken from reference TRBV18 and TRBJ2-1, reads NAGVMQNPRHLVRRRGQEARLRCSPMKGHSHVYWYRQLPEEGLKFMVYLQKENIIDESGMPKERFSAEFPKEGPSILRIQQVVRGDSAAYFCASSPYWTRLIVNEQFFGPGTRLTVL.

The chain links TRBV27 to TRBJ1-5, with unresolved D. Germline loops: CDR1 MNHEY, CDR2 SMNVEV (reference sequence). This CDR3 is 16 amino acids long. Trimming took 2 bases from V and 2 from J, leaving 13 bases between them. As DNA, the CDR3 is TGTGCCAGCAGTTTAATCGGCGGGCTAGGCAATCAGCCCCAGCATTTT. Protein: CASSLIGGLGNQPQHF.

This clone was detected a few times. The chain carries TRBV5-1 and TRBJ1-1; 10 positions agree with TRBD1. Germline V gene sequence: CDR1 SGHRS, CDR2 YFSETQ. The CDR3 is 18 amino acids. V lost 4 bases to trimming and J lost 3 bases; unmatched junction nucleotides: 15. The CDR3 DNA reads as TGCGCCAGCAGCCCGACCCCGACAGGGGGCGTATTGGACACTGAAGCTTTCTTT. It yields the protein CASSPTPTGGVLDTEAFF.

In this sample, this clone turned up a few times. V is TRBV5-1 and J is TRBJ2-1, with 8 bases matching TRBD2. Germline V gene sequence: CDR1 SGHRS, CDR2 YFSETQ. Trimming at V came to 7 bases and at J to 0 bases, leaving 3 bases not matched to a gene. The CDR3 has 14 residues. This CDR3 reads CASYGTSSYNEQFF. The DNA of the CDR3 is TGCGCCAGCTACGGGACTAGCTCCTACAATGAGCAGTTCTTC. The entire variable domain, with the rest obtained from reference TRBV5-1 and TRBJ2-1, is as follows: KAGVTQTPRYLIKTRGQQVTLSCSPISGHRSVSWYQQTPGQGLQFLFEYFSETQRNKGNFPGRFSGRQFSNSRSEMNVSTLELGDSALYLCASYGTSSYNEQFFGPGTRLTVL.

The chain combines TRBV19 with TRBJ2-7; 8 bases fit TRBD1. V was clipped by 8 bases and J by 0 bases; unmatched bases: 3. The CDR3 runs to 13 residues. CDR1 LNHDA and CDR2 SQIVND come from the germline V gene (reference sequence). The CDR3 protein is CASSTGGSYEQYF. CDR3 nucleotide sequence: TGTGCCAGTTCAACAGGGGGCTCCTACGAGCAGTACTTC.

This clone has a handful of counts. The genes are TRBV9 and TRBJ2-5; tentative D call: TRBD2 (5 bases). Per germline, CDR1 SGDLS and CDR2 YYNGEE. The CDR3 runs to 13 residues. V was shortened by 4 bases and J by 5 bases, with 12 bases between the two germline ends. The CDR3 region has the DNA TGTGCCAGCAGCTCCAGAGGCGGGGAGACCCAGTACTTC. Residues: CASSSRGGETQYF. The complete variable domain, with remaining parts taken from reference TRBV9 and TRBJ2-5, reads DSGVTQTPKHLITATGQRVTLRCSPRSGDLSVYWYQQSLDQGLQFLIQYYNGEERAKGNILERFSAQQFPDLHSELNLSSLELGDSALYFCASSSRGGETQYFGPGTRLLVL.

This clone was counted at least ten times. The V and J genes are TRBV4-1 and TRBJ2-3; 12 positions agree with TRBD2. There are 20 residues in the CDR3. Germline V gene sequence: CDR1 MGHRA, CDR2 YSYEKL. J was trimmed by 6 bases and V by 2 bases; bases with no gene match: 18. The CDR3 region has the DNA TGCGCCAGCAGCCAACCCTTCGGGCTAGCGGGAGGGAGATTTGCGGATACGCAGTATTTT. It encodes CASSQPFGLAGGRFADTQYF.

The chain carries TRBV5-5 and TRBJ1-2; 8 nucleotides match TRBD1. The CDR3 extends over 13 amino acids. Losses at the gene ends were 5 bases for V and 4 bases for J; bases not matched to a gene: 4. Germline assignment: CDR1 SGHKS and CDR2 YYEKEE (reference sequence). The CDR3 nucleotides read TGTGCCAGCAGAGCCGGACAGGGCTATGGCTACACCTTC. As protein: CASRAGQGYGYTF.

The table lists this clone with a few counts. The chain carries TRBV25-1 and TRBJ2-7, with 7 bases that match TRBD2. In germline, CDR1 is MGHDK, CDR2 SYGVNS. CDR3 length equals 13 residues. V shed 8 bases, J shed 5 bases, and the junction held 9 bases outside the gene matches. The CDR3 loop is CASGRAAGHEQYF. CDR3 sequence (DNA): TGTGCCAGCGGGAGGGCCGCTGGCCACGAGCAGTACTTC.